Reported below is one TCR beta chain. No antigen is known for it. With 60 Vbeta and 13 Jbeta primers, the PCR was carried out. TCRdb keeps only in-frame clones here, not all; method: immunoSEQ multiplex PCR. Of about 100,000 clones listed, over 60% are singletons. Per the germline V gene, CDR1 is MDHEN and CDR2 is SYDVKM. The CDR3 is 15 amino acids. J gave up 2 bases and V 1 base, and 3 bases lay outside the gene matches. The data belong to a study of cytomegalovirus exposure and HLA in healthy donors. Study-level results: Cytomegalovirus status was reportedly diagnosed by the classifier with high sensitivity and specificity. TCR beta V- and J-gene trimming, according to a later analysis, was linked to a missense DCLRE1C variant. According to a later analysis, most TCR beta chains associated with CMV appeared HLA-restricted.

This chain links TRBV28 with TRBJ1-2; TRBD1 agrees at 8 bases. This sequence originates from a male donor in good health and CMV-seropositive. The specimen was PBMCs. This chain's CDR3 is CASSLSGGSNYGYTF. CDR3 sequence (DNA): TGTGCCAGCAGTTTATCAGGGGGCAGCAACTATGGCTACACCTTC.